Listed here are 32 T cell receptor beta chains from one sample, sequenced in a study of T cells after yellow fever vaccination. TCRdb re-called the 5' RACE reads with MiXCR, one entry per CDR3 protein. The table lists a few hundred thousand distinct CDR3 sequences, 6.9% of them singletons. The specimen was CD4+ T cells sorted from PBMCs, collected 15 days after the yellow fever booster vaccination. The receptors originated from a man aged 25 to 40 who received the YFV17D yellow fever vaccine.

Only a few counts were recorded for this clonotype. The genes are TRBV7-2 and TRBJ2-7; tentative D call: TRBD2 (6 bases). Germline values: CDR1 SGHTA, CDR2 FQGNSA. The CDR3 sequence is 13 residues long. Between the trimmed V and J ends, which lost 5 bases and 3 bases, there was a span of 11 bases. The CDR3 coding sequence is TGTGCCAGCAGCGCGACTAGATTCTACGAGCAGTACTTC. Translation gives CASSATRFYEQYF.

This clonotype was found many times. The chain couples TRBV10-3 to TRBJ2-5, with 10 bases fitting TRBD2. CDR1 is ENHRY and CDR2 is SYGVKD in the germline V gene. The CDR3 length is 15 residues. The V gene end was trimmed by 10 bases and the J gene end by 4 bases; junction bases not matched to a gene: 12. The CDR3 protein is CASSLQAGGGETQYF. The CDR3 nucleotides are TGTGCCAGCAGCTTACAAGCGGGAGGGGGAGAGACCCAGTACTTC.

This clonotype was recorded at least ten times. The chain carries TRBV5-1 and TRBJ1-5; D gene ambiguous. CDR3 length: 14 residues. V was shortened by 0 bases and J by 0 bases, with 4 bases between the two germline ends. The germline gives CDR1 SGHRS, CDR2 YFSETQ. Written as DNA, the CDR3 is TGCGCCAGCAGCTTGGACGGTAGCAATCAGCCCCAGCATTTT. This encodes CASSLDGSNQPQHF. Variable domain in full (rest from reference TRBV5-1 and TRBJ1-5): KAGVTQTPRYLIKTRGQQVTLSCSPISGHRSVSWYQQTPGQGLQFLFEYFSETQRNKGNFPGRFSGRQFSNSRSEMNVSTLELGDSALYLCASSLDGSNQPQHFGDGTRLSIL.

In this sample, this clonotype turned up many times. This chain uses TRBV7-9 with TRBJ1-4, with D unresolved. Looked up from germline, CDR1 is SEHNR and CDR2 is FQNEAQ (reference sequence). V was trimmed by 5 bases and J by 4 bases, leaving 17 bases between them. The CDR3 is made up of 16 amino acids. This CDR3 is CASSGGSGQNNEKLFF. CDR3 bases: TGTGCCAGCAGCGGTGGTTCTGGGCAGAATAATGAAAAACTGTTTTTT.

This clonotype was recorded a few times. This sequence joins TRBV18 and TRBJ2-7; the D is unclear. V lost 3 bases and J 6 bases, leaving 9 bases between the germline ends. Looked up from germline, CDR1 is KGHSH and CDR2 is LQKENI. This CDR3 is 12 amino acids long. CDR3 loop: CASSPLLGEQYF. As DNA, the CDR3 is TGTGCCAGCTCACCTTTACTGGGCGAGCAGTACTTC.

Comments on this clonotype: At one boundary the junction diverges from the germline segment, which might be a read error. J is TRBJ2-1 and V is TRBV10-1, with D tentatively TRBD1 (6 bases). CDR1 and CDR2 (germline): WNHNN, SYGVQD (reference sequence). The CDR3 consists of 16 residues. The CDR3 DNA is TGCGTCAGCAGTGAAGGGGGATCGGGCGCATCCAATGAGCAGTTCTTC. This translates into CVSSEGGSGASNEQFF.

This clonotype was seen a few times. This chain uses TRBV20-1 with TRBJ2-3; D is perhaps TRBD2 (6 bases). In germline, CDR1 is DFQATT, CDR2 SNEGSKA (reference sequence). Trimming shortened V by 6 bases and J by 0 bases, and 16 bases separated the two germline ends. The CDR3 is made up of 15 amino acids. The CDR3 region has the DNA TGCAGTGCGGAACTAGCTATGTCTAGCACAGATACGCAGTATTTT. Its translation is CSAELAMSSTDTQYF.

This clonotype was seen a handful of times. The chain joins TRBV10-3 to TRBJ2-7; 11 bases map to TRBD1. This CDR3 has 14 amino acids. The J segment lost 6 bases and the V segment lost 3 bases, leaving 4 bases of the junction unmatched. Germline CDR1 ENHRY, CDR2 SYGVKD. CDR3 sequence reads: CAISEPGTGGEQYF. In DNA form, the CDR3 reads TGTGCCATCAGTGAACCCGGGACAGGGGGCGAGCAGTACTTC.

This clonotype was detected a few times. Likely a read error: the CDR3 ends without its conserved phenylalanine or tryptophan. It is unclear where the CDR3 begins or ends on the DNA, so no DNA is shown, and the CDR3 is as TCRdb lists it. The chain carries TRBV3-1 and TRBJ2-7; TRBD1 was called by the table and not checked on the DNA. Germline V gives CDR1 LGHDT, CDR2 YNNKEL (reference sequence). The CDR3 comprises 10 residues, both ends counted. The CDR3 is CASSQDRGPI.

CDR3 sequence (DNA): TGTGCCAGCAGCCCAGACACGGCAGGGAAGAATTCACCCCTCCACTTT. Protein: CASSPDTAGKNSPLHF. V gene TRBV7-9 combines with J gene TRBJ1-6, with D possibly matching TRBD1 (5 bases). CDR1 and CDR2 from the germline V gene are SEHNR and FQNEAQ (reference sequence). The CDR3 sequence is 16 residues long. V was shortened by 5 bases and J by 7 bases, with 18 bases between the two germline ends.

This clonotype was seen more than once but under ten times. This chain connects TRBV5-1 to TRBJ2-3, with D unclear. Germline CDR1 and CDR2: SGHRS and YFSETQ. This CDR3 comprises 15 residues. The V end was cut by 3 bases, the J end by 0 bases, with 11 bases between. This CDR3 reads CASSYQFSSTDTQYF. For the CDR3, the DNA is TGCGCCAGCAGCTATCAGTTTTCGAGCACAGATACGCAGTATTTT.

The chain combines TRBV3-1 with TRBJ2-7; 7 bases line up with TRBD2. The J segment lost 2 bases and the V segment lost 1 base, leaving 5 bases of the junction unmatched. CDR3 length: 15 amino acids. CDR1 is LGHDT, CDR2 YNNKEL, per germline (reference sequence). CDR3 loop: CASSQAASGAYEQYF. The CDR3 DNA reads TGTGCCAGCAGCCAAGCTGCTAGCGGTGCCTACGAGCAGTACTTC.

In this sample, this clonotype turned up many times. The genes are TRBV27 and TRBJ2-7, with 12 bases lining up with TRBD2. The junction had 4 bases not matched to a gene; V was cut back by 5 bases and J by 2 bases. CDR3 length: 15 residues. CDR1 and CDR2 (germline): MNHEY, SMNVEV (reference sequence). The CDR3 reads CASSGLAGRPYEQYF. DNA of the CDR3: TGTGCCAGCAGTGGACTAGCGGGGAGGCCCTACGAGCAGTACTTC.

In this sample, this clonotype turned up many times. This rearrangement joins TRBV2 to TRBJ2-3, with a tentative D call TRBD1 (6 bases). Germline values: CDR1 SNHLY, CDR2 FYNNEI. V was trimmed by 8 bases and J by 4 bases, leaving 16 bases between them. This CDR3 has 14 residues. CDR3 protein: CASWLAGAPDTQYF. CDR3 nucleotide sequence: TGTGCCAGCTGGTTGGCAGGGGCGCCAGATACGCAGTATTTT.

There are many counts of this clonotype. This sequence joins TRBV3-1 and TRBJ2-1; maybe TRBD1 (5 bases). V lost 2 bases to trimming and J lost 7 bases, with 15 bases between them. The length of the CDR3 is 15 residues. Germline V lookup: CDR1 LGHDT, CDR2 YNNKEL (reference sequence). The CDR3 reads CASSQNQGKMNEQFF. In DNA, the CDR3 is TGTGCCAGCAGCCAAAACCAGGGTAAGATGAATGAGCAGTTCTTC.

This clonotype was counted only a few times. The V and J genes are TRBV18 and TRBJ2-7; 7 nucleotides align to TRBD1. The ends lost 2 bases at V and 6 bases at J; junction bases unmatched: 7. The CDR3 sequence is 14 residues long. The germline V gene has CDR1 KGHSH and CDR2 LQKENI. The DNA for the CDR3 is TGTGCCAGCTCACCAAGGTCGCAGGGGGTCGAGCAGTACTTC. This translates into CASSPRSQGVEQYF.

This clonotype was counted ten times or more. The chain combines TRBV7-2 with TRBJ2-4; TRBD2 matches 12 bases. This CDR3 contains 17 residues. Looked up from germline, CDR1 is SGHTA and CDR2 is FQGNSA. With V trimmed by 5 bases and J by 4 bases, 9 bases remained unmatched. CDR3 protein: CASSLRTSGNLKNIQYF. The CDR3 nucleotides are TGTGCCAGCAGCCTCCGGACTAGCGGGAATCTGAAAAACATTCAGTACTTC.

This clonotype was counted many times. The chain combines TRBV28 with TRBJ2-7; no clear D. V gave up 4 bases and J gave up 4 bases, with 11 bases separating them. Germline values: CDR1 MDHEN, CDR2 SYDVKM. CDR3 size: 13 residues. The DNA of the CDR3 is TGTGCCAGCAGTTCCCCCGACCGATACGAGCAGTACTTC. This sequence encodes CASSSPDRYEQYF.

CDR3 nucleotide sequence: TGCAGTGCGGTCTCTGGGGCCAACGTCCTGACTTTC. Protein: CSAVSGANVLTF. The rearrangement uses TRBV20-1 and TRBJ2-6; D unresolved. The CDR3 extends over 12 amino acids. Germline values: CDR1 DFQATT, CDR2 SNEGSKA (reference sequence). Trimming took 6 bases from V and 0 from J, leaving 3 bases between them.

This chain links TRBV6-5 with TRBJ2-3; the match to TRBD2 covers 7 bases. The V gene's germline CDR1 is MNHEY and CDR2 SVGAGI. The V gene end was trimmed by 6 bases and the J gene end by 4 bases; junction bases not matched to a gene: 16. CDR3 length: 17 amino acids. CDR3 bases: TGTGCCAGCAGACTCGAGACTAGCTCTAGAACGGCAGATACGCAGTATTTT. This codes for CASRLETSSRTADTQYF.

This clonotype occurred many times. V usage is TRBV24-1 and J usage is TRBJ2-7, with 9 bases identical to TRBD1. Germline values: CDR1 KGHDR, CDR2 SFDVKD. The CDR3 sequence is 14 residues long. With 3 bases clipped from V and 6 bases from J, the junction kept 5 bases outside the gene matches. The CDR3 reads CATSDPDRGVEQYF. The CDR3 DNA sequence: TGTGCCACCAGTGATCCTGACAGGGGGGTCGAGCAGTACTTC.

This clonotype came up a few times. The V call is TRBV18, the J call TRBJ2-5, with 7 bases fitting TRBD2. V lost 4 bases to trimming and J lost 2 bases; unmatched junction nucleotides: 7. The CDR3 has 15 residues. CDR1 and CDR2 from the germline V gene are KGHSH and LQKENI. CDR3 residues: CASSLLGTTQETQYF. CDR3 sequence (DNA): TGTGCCAGCTCACTCCTCGGGACTACACAAGAGACCCAGTACTTC.

This clonotype has a handful of counts. The chain has TRBV30 and TRBJ2-3; D is undetermined. V dropped 3 bases and J dropped 0 bases, with 13 bases sitting between them. There are 15 residues in the CDR3. CDR1 is GTSNPN and CDR2 is SVGIG in the germline V gene (reference sequence). The CDR3 reads CAWRVNRVSTDTQYF. The CDR3 region has the DNA TGTGCCTGGAGGGTTAACCGAGTTAGCACAGATACGCAGTATTTT.

This clonotype has at least ten counts. The rearrangement links TRBV24-1 to TRBJ2-5, with D tentatively TRBD1 (6 bases). V was clipped by 7 bases and J by 4 bases, with 12 bases between them. Germline V gives CDR1 KGHDR, CDR2 SFDVKD. The CDR3 covers 13 residues. Here the CDR3 reads CATRGTRGETQYF. Here the CDR3 DNA reads TGTGCCACCAGGGGGACACGAGGAGAGACCCAGTACTTC.

V is TRBV9 and J is TRBJ2-3, with 12 bases fitting TRBD2. The CDR3 consists of 18 residues. Germline assignment: CDR1 SGDLS and CDR2 YYNGEE. The V segment lost 5 bases and the J segment 0 bases; nucleotides outside the gene matches: 10. In nucleotides, the CDR3 is TGTGCCAGCAGTAGGGGACTAGCGGGCGACGCTAGCACAGATACGCAGTATTTT. This gives the protein CASSRGLAGDASTDTQYF. Combining the CDR3 with reference TRBV9 and TRBJ2-3 gives the whole variable domain DSGVTQTPKHLITATGQRVTLRCSPRSGDLSVYWYQQSLDQGLQFLIQYYNGEERAKGNILERFSAQQFPDLHSELNLSSLELGDSALYFCASSRGLAGDASTDTQYFGPGTRLTVL.

This clonotype was counted many times. The genes are TRBV6-5 and TRBJ2-7; 7 bases are a match to TRBD2. Trimming removed 0 bases from V and 5 bases from J; junction bases left unmatched: 7. Germline CDR1 and CDR2: MNHEY and SVGAGI. The CDR3 spans 15 residues. The CDR3 region has the DNA TGTGCCAGCAGTTACTCCCTGGGCGGGAGCCACGAGCAGTACTTC. It codes for CASSYSLGGSHEQYF.

A note on this clonotype: A single base separates this from a much larger clone, so it may be a read error. This CDR3 is CASSEHSGRATGELLF. CDR3 nucleotides: TGCGCCAGCAGTGAGCATAGCGGGAGGGCCACCGGGGAGCTGTTGTTT. V and J are TRBV10-1 and TRBJ2-2; TRBD2 matches at 11 bases. This CDR3 contains 16 residues. Per the germline V gene, CDR1 is WNHNN and CDR2 is SYGVQD (reference sequence).

This clonotype appeared many times. This chain links TRBV10-3 with TRBJ2-3; TRBD2 matches at 8 bases. The V gene end was trimmed by 6 bases and the J gene end by 4 bases; junction bases not matched to a gene: 9. CDR3 length equals 15 residues. The V gene's germline CDR1 is ENHRY and CDR2 SYGVKD. CDR3 sequence reads: CAIRGLAPRSDTQYF. The CDR3 region has the DNA TGTGCCATCAGAGGACTAGCTCCCCGGTCAGATACGCAGTATTTT.

This chain links TRBV4-3 with TRBJ2-3; D is possibly TRBD1 (5 bases). This CDR3 has 15 amino acids. The germline V gene encodes CDR1 LGHNA and CDR2 YSLEER. The V and J ends lost 4 bases and 0 bases respectively, with 11 bases between them. This CDR3 is CASSPRVSSTDTQYF. DNA for the CDR3: TGCGCCAGCAGCCCCAGGGTTTCTAGCACAGATACGCAGTATTTT.

In its sample, this clonotype was seen many times. This rearrangement joins TRBV6-5 to TRBJ2-1; maybe TRBD2 (5 bases). The V and J ends lost 0 bases and 5 bases respectively, with 8 bases between them. CDR1 and CDR2 (germline): MNHEY, SVGAGI. The CDR3 runs to 14 residues. CDR3 region: CASSYSTGNNEQFF. The DNA of the CDR3 is TGTGCCAGCAGTTACTCGACGGGGAACAATGAGCAGTTCTTC.

This clonotype was recorded many times. The V call is TRBV20-1, the J call TRBJ2-7; D is uncertain. The CDR3 runs to 12 residues. Per germline, CDR1 DFQATT and CDR2 SNEGSKA (reference sequence). The germline V and J ends were trimmed by 3 bases and 3 bases, with 9 bases remaining between them. Here the CDR3 reads CSASIQSYEQYF. The CDR3 coding sequence is TGCAGTGCTAGTATCCAGAGCTACGAGCAGTACTTC.

This clonotype was picked up a small number of times. The rearrangement uses TRBV7-2 and TRBJ2-7; no clear D gene. The CDR3 is made up of 14 amino acids. V lost 1 base, J lost 2 bases, and 9 bases lay in between. Germline CDR1 is SGHTA and CDR2 is FQGNSA. The CDR3 DNA follows: TGTGCCAGCAGCTTAGGCTCGATGCCCTACGAGCAGTACTTC. Amino acids: CASSLGSMPYEQYF.